Listed below are T cell receptor beta chains from one sample, sequenced in a study of blood T cell repertoires in COVID-19. Repertoires were generated with immunoSEQ multiplex PCR, while TCRdb's copy carries only in-frame clones and drops some. The sample carries under 400,000 clones, 80% to 90% recorded once. Sequencing was carried out using peripheral blood. The source of these receptors is a woman aged 30 to 39 with COVID-19, enrolled during active disease. Each CDR3 is given with its conserved first and last residue. D genes are given only for firm matches. Some rows have no size entry. The others give once, few or many, or a class for an expanded clone.

TRBJ1-2 NA TRBV7-6 13 NA TGTGCCAGCAGCTTATCCCTTTCTAATGGCTACACCTTC CASSLSLSNGYTF
TRBJ2-3 NA TRBV2 12 NA TGTGCCAGCGCCCAGGATGAGGGCGTGCGGTATTTT CASAQDEGVRYF
TRBJ2-3 NA TRBV10-3 21 TRBD1 TGTGCCATCAGGAAGCGGGGAGGACAGGGGCCAAAAATCACAGATGAAAATACGCAGTATTTT CAIRKRGGQGPKITDENTQYF
TRBJ2-7 NA TRBV27 12 NA TGTGCCAGTAGGGGACATTTCTACGAGCAGTACTTC CASRGHFYEQYF
TRBJ2-2 NA TRBV6-5 13 NA TGTGCCAGCAGTATTACAGGGTCCGGGGAGCTGTTTTTT CASSITGSGELFF
TRBJ1-2 NA TRBV5-1 13 NA TGCGCCAGTTCGACAGGTACCCTATATGGCTACACCTTC CASSTGTLYGYTF
TRBJ2-2 NA TRBV9 16 NA TGTGCCAGCAGCGTAGTTTTACAGTCGGGGACCGGGGAGCTGTTTTTT CASSVVLQSGTGELFF
TRBJ1-4 NA TRBV7-2 14 NA TGTGCCAGCAGTACGGGAGATTACCCCGAAAAACTGTTTTTT CASSTGDYPEKLFF
TRBJ1-2 NA TRBV3-1/TRBV3-2 14 NA TGTGCCAGCAGCCAAGATTGGGCAGGGGACGGCTACACCTTC CASSQDWAGDGYTF
TRBJ1-5 NA TRBV19 13 NA TGTGCCAGTACTACGAATAGCAATCAGCCCCAGCATTTT CASTTNSNQPQHF
TRBJ1-2 NA TRBV9 15 TRBD1 TGTGCCAGCAGCGATCTCAGGGGGCTGGACTATGGCTACACCTTC CASSDLRGLDYGYTF
TRBJ2-7 NA TRBV5-6 17 NA TGTGCCAGCAGTGGGAAGCGTCGACAGTTGTCCACCTACGAGCAGTACTTC CASSGKRRQLSTYEQYF
TRBJ2-1 NA TRBV19 13 NA TGTGCCAGTAAGGAAGACACGGACAATGAGCAGTTCTTC CASKEDTDNEQFF
TRBJ2-7 NA TRBV30 13 NA TGTGCCTGTATAAGGGGAGGTTTATACGAGCAGTACTTC CACIRGGLYEQYF
TRBJ2-3 once TRBV28 11 NA TGTGCCAGCAGTTCCCCCCTCCCGCAGTATTTT CASSSPLPQYF
TRBJ1-5 few TRBV28 16 NA TGTGCCAGCAGTTTACGAGAGGGCCTTTCCAATCAGCCCCAGCATTTT CASSLREGLSNQPQHF
TRBJ1-1 once TRBV2 14 TRBD1 TGTGCCAGCGGTACACCGGGACAGGGGGCATATGCTTTCTTT CASGTPGQGAYAFF
TRBJ2-2 NA TRBV7-2 15 NA TGTGCCAGCCGAGAAGAGACAGTAAACACCGGGGAGCTGTTTTTT CASREETVNTGELFF
TRBJ2-1 NA TRBV7-3 12 NA TGTGCCAGCAGCCTCGACAGTACTGAGCAGTTCTTC CASSLDSTEQFF
TRBJ1-5 few TRBV2 18 TRBD1 TGTGCCAGCAGCTCCTCCCCCCCGGACAGGGGTAGCAATCAGCCCCAGCATTTT CASSSSPPDRGSNQPQHF
TRBJ1-1 NA TRBV27 13 NA TGTGCCAGCAGTCCCGGACAGATCACTGAAGCTTTCTTT CASSPGQITEAFF
TRBJ2-3 NA TRBV7-9 15 TRBD2 TGTGCCAGCGGTTTAGCGGGAGAGAGCACAGATACGCAGTATTTT CASGLAGESTDTQYF
TRBJ1-2 NA TRBV13 14 TRBD1 TGTGCCAGCAGCTTGGGGGACAGGTTCTATGGCTACACCTTC CASSLGDRFYGYTF
TRBJ2-5 once TRBV2 15 NA TGTGCCAGCAGGGGGGAGGACGGCCTCGGGGAGACCCAGTACTTC CASRGEDGLGETQYF
TRBJ2-5 once TRBV3-1/TRBV3-2 13 NA TGTGCCAGCGGCGAGTGGGGGCGCGAGACCCAGTACTTC CASGEWGRETQYF
TRBJ2-3 NA TRBV4-2 16 TRBD1 TGTGCCAGCAGCTCAGAGATGGGACAGAACACAGATACGCAGTATTTT CASSSEMGQNTDTQYF
TRBJ1-2 NA TRBV6-1 15 NA TGTGCCAGCAGTGAAATAGGCCTAGCTAACTATGGCTACACCTTC CASSEIGLANYGYTF
TRBJ2-1 NA TRBV18 14 TRBD1 TGTGCCAGCTCACCCGGACAGGGCCACAATGAGCAGTTCTTC CASSPGQGHNEQFF
TRBJ1-6 few TRBV27 16 NA TGTGCCAGCAGTCCTCCACGGGGCTCCTATAATTCACCCCTCCACTTT CASSPPRGSYNSPLHF
TRBJ1-6 NA TRBV27 13 TRBD1 TGTGCCAGCGGACAGGGGCTTAATTCACCCCTCCACTTT CASGQGLNSPLHF
TRBJ2-7 NA TRBV7-8 14 NA TGTGCCAGCAGCTTAAGGATGGGACTGGGCGAGCAGTACTTC CASSLRMGLGEQYF
TRBJ2-7 NA TRBV28 14 NA TGTGCCAGCAGGACGACAGGAAGGATCTACGAGCAGTACTTC CASRTTGRIYEQYF
TRBJ2-1 NA TRBV5-1 14 NA TGCGCCAGCAGAGCCCGTGTTGCGTACAATGAGCAGTTCTTC CASRARVAYNEQFF
TRBJ2-6 NA TRBV9 19 NA TGTGCCAGCAGCTTAAGACCCCAACAGGCCTCCTCTGGGGCCAACGTCCTGACTTTC CASSLRPQQASSGANVLTF
TRBJ2-7 NA TRBV27 14 TRBD2 TGTGCCAGCAGGATAACGGGAGGGCCAGCCGAGCAGTACTTC CASRITGGPAEQYF
TRBJ1-5 NA TRBV28 14 TRBD1 TGTGCCAGCAGTTGGGACAGGGATAATCAGCCCCAGCATTTT CASSWDRDNQPQHF
TRBJ2-3 NA TRBV5-1 15 NA TGCGCCAGCAGCTTGGTTGGCAGGGGCATAGATACGCAGTATTTT CASSLVGRGIDTQYF
TRBJ2-3 once TRBV5-5 16 NA TGTGCCAGCATCACCGGCGGGGGCTTGGGCACAGATACGCAGTATTTT CASITGGGLGTDTQYF
TRBJ2-7 once TRBV11-2 13 TRBD2 TGTGCCAGCAGCTCGTCGGGGGGAAACGAGCAGTACTTC CASSSSGGNEQYF
TRBJ2-2 NA TRBV11-2 16 TRBD2 TGTGCCAGCAGCTTAGGGCGGGAGGGCCACACCGGGGAGCTGTTTTTT CASSLGREGHTGELFF
TRBJ2-1 NA TRBV12-5 14 TRBD2 TGTGCTAGTGGTTTGAGCGGGGTGTACAATGAGCAGTTCTTC CASGLSGVYNEQFF
TRBJ2-1 NA TRBV24-1 16 TRBD1 TGTGCCACCAGTGATTCGGACAGGGGCCGCCACAATGAGCAGTTCTTC CATSDSDRGRHNEQFF
TRBJ2-7 NA TRBV5-8 12 NA TGTGCCAGCAGCTTGACAGAACCCGAGCAGTACTTC CASSLTEPEQYF
TRBJ1-1 NA TRBV5-1 13 NA TGCGCCAGCAGCTTGGCCAGGGGCCCTGAAGCTTTCTTT CASSLARGPEAFF
TRBJ2-1 NA TRBV19 17 TRBD1 TGTGCCAGTAGTATAGATCTATCGGACAGGCGGTACAATGAGCAGTTCTTC CASSIDLSDRRYNEQFF
TRBJ1-3 NA TRBV5-6 15 TRBD1 TGTGCCAGCAGGCCGTTAGGGGGCGGTTTGGACACCATATATTTT CASRPLGGGLDTIYF
TRBJ2-1 many TRBV3-1/TRBV3-2 15 TRBD2 TGTGCCAGCAGCCTCGGGCTAGCGGGCAACAATGAGCAGTTCTTC CASSLGLAGNNEQFF
TRBJ2-7 NA TRBV5-1 17 NA TGCGCCAGCAGCTTGGTACAGGGGGACTATTACTCCTACGAGCAGTACTTC CASSLVQGDYYSYEQYF
TRBJ1-5 NA TRBV24-1 17 NA TGTGCCACCAGTGACGGTATTGCCGGAACCTCCAGGCAGCCCCAGCATTTT CATSDGIAGTSRQPQHF
TRBJ1-6 few TRBV2 13 NA TGTGCCAGCAGTGGGACCCCGGGGTCACCCCTCCACTTT CASSGTPGSPLHF
TRBJ2-7 NA TRBV5-4 16 TRBD1 TGTGCCAGCAGCTTGGGGGGGTCGACAGGGTCCTACGAGCAGTACTTC CASSLGGSTGSYEQYF
TRBJ2-3 NA TRBV3-1/TRBV3-2 14 TRBD2 TGTGCCAGCAGCCCAATGGTGGGGGGGGATACGCAGTATTTT CASSPMVGGDTQYF
TRBJ2-3 NA TRBV5-4 16 NA TGTGCCAGCAGCTTAGCCCCAGGGGCTAACACAGATACGCAGTATTTT CASSLAPGANTDTQYF